This T cell receptor beta chain is drawn from a study of T cell clonotyping in hematopoietic cell transplantation. About this clone itself: What it binds is not known.

Profiled with immunoSEQ multiplex PCR; TCRdb holds only in-frame clones, not every one. The data hold approximately 22,000 clones, with roughly 90% observed a single time. Study results and caveats: At the given depth, recipient repertoires were over 97% de novo clonotypes. Pathologically expanded recipient clonotypes increased progressively from day 30 to day 180 as diversity fell.

The time point: recipient sample about 28 days before transplant, after cytoreduction. Recipients were bled about 28 days pretransplant and at posttransplant days 30, 100, 180. Sequences were derived from peripheral blood mononuclear cells, sampled before stem cell transplant. This receptor was taken from a man younger than 35 with biphenotypic leukemia. Some clones in this sample may be carry-over from other donors' samples.

CDR3 in amino acids: CASSETLRGEQYF. As DNA, the CDR3 is TGCGCCAGCAGTGAGACCCTAAGGGGCGAGCAGTACTTC. The rearrangement uses TRBV10-1 and TRBJ2-7; the D gene is possibly TRBD1 (5 bases). Per the germline V gene, CDR1 is WNHNN and CDR2 is SYGVQD (reference sequence). CDR3 length: 13 residues. The V end lost 2 bases, the J end lost 6 bases, and 11 bases lay between the germline ends.